This T cell receptor beta chain was recovered during a study of T cell repertoires in aging, cancer and after chemotherapy. Looking at the study overall: Donors were grouped into six age bands spanning 30 or younger through 70 or older. About 9 million TCR reads were in the whole dataset.

The germline V gene encodes CDR1 SGHTA and CDR2 FQGNSA. There are 15 residues in the CDR3. V shed 2 bases and J shed 3 bases, with 14 bases lying between them. TCR beta rearrangements were amplified from peripheral blood genomic DNA. This clonotype showed up just a few times. Its specificity is unknown. Rearranged V-D-J TRB sequences were amplified with a mixed TRB-A/B primer pool. TCRdb processed the multiplex PCR reads anew with MiXCR; each CDR3 protein has one entry. This table has 5,000 or so distinct CDR3 sequences, 20% to 25% appearing once. Findings of the study overall: In healthy donors, age-related TCR diversity loss mainly reflected lost richness. No conclusions about immunological memory after chemotherapy can be drawn from the repertoire data.

The clonotype originates from a human donor in good health. The donor label of this sample is uncertain. The chain couples TRBV7-2 to TRBJ2-7; a weak D match, TRBD2 (6 bases). The source material was blood. CDR3 sequence reads: CASSLSTAGSYEQYF. The CDR3 DNA reads TGTGCCAGCAGCTTATCGACGGCGGGAAGCTACGAGCAGTACTTC.